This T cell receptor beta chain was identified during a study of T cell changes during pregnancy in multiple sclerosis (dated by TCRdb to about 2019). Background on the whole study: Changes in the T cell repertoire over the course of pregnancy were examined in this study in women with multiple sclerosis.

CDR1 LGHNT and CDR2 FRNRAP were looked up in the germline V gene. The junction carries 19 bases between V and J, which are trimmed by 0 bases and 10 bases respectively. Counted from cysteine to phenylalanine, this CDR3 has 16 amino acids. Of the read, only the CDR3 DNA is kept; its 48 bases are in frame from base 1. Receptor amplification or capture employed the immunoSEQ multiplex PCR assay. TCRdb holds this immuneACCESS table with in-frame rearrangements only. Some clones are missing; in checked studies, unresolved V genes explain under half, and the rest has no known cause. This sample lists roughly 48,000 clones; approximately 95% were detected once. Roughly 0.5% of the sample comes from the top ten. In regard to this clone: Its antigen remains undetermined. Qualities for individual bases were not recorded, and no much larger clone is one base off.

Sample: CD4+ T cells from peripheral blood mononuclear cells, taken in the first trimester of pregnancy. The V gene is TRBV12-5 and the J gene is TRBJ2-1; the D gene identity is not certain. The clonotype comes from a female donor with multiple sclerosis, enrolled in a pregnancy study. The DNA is TGTGCTAGTGGTTTGGTACTCCCCGAAGCCGTTCGCGAGCAGTTCTTC. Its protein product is CASGLVLPEAVREQFF.